These 20 T cell receptor beta chains were all obtained from the same sample, sequenced in a study of T cells in Graves' hyperthyroidism and ophthalmopathy. Using RNA transcripts as the source, TCR beta CDR3 regions were amplified. TCR CDR3 regions were first amplified by RT-PCR with HTBI primers. Via MiXCR, TCRdb re-called the multiplex PCR reads, giving one row per CDR3 protein. The profile shows fewer than 650,000 distinct CDR3 sequences, approximately 14% of them singletons. The sample comprised blood. The receptors stem from a young woman with Graves' ophthalmopathy.

Ten or more counts support this clonotype. The V call is TRBV11-2, the J call TRBJ2-7; a possible D gene is TRBD2 (6 bases). Trimming cost V 5 bases and J 3 bases, with 20 bases left between them. Germline CDR1 is SGHAT and CDR2 is FQNNGV. There are 16 residues in the CDR3. Here the CDR3 DNA reads TGTGCCAGCAGCCCCATGGAGGCGGGGACCTTCTACGAGCAGTACTTC. It codes for CASSPMEAGTFYEQYF.

On this clonotype: A clone one base away is much larger, so this may be a read error. V gene TRBV10-3 combines with J gene TRBJ1-3; D is ambiguous. From germline, CDR1 is ENHRY and CDR2 SYGVKD. V lost 11 bases and J 1 base, leaving 15 bases between the germline ends. The CDR3 has 14 amino acids. The CDR3 DNA follows: TGTGCCGGCAGTGAAGCGAGTTCTGGAAACACCATATATTTT. Amino acids: CAGSEASSGNTIYF.

This clonotype was seen many times. The chain combines TRBV2 with TRBJ2-2, with unresolved D. The CDR3 totals 13 residues. Trimming left V 7 bases short and J 4 bases short, with 10 bases between. In germline, CDR1 is SNHLY, CDR2 FYNNEI. The CDR3 coding sequence is TGTGCCAGCACAAGGGCGATCACCGGGGAGCTGTTTTTT. Translating it yields CASTRAITGELFF.

The V and J genes are TRBV27 and TRBJ1-4; D may be TRBD1 (5 bases). Germline CDR1 and CDR2: MNHEY and SMNVEV (reference sequence). The CDR3 is 15 amino acids. Trimming took 0 bases from V and 7 from J, leaving 12 bases between them. Written as DNA, the CDR3 is TGTGCCAGCAGTTTATCTGGGCAGGGCGGTGAAAAACTGTTTTTT. Translation: CASSLSGQGGEKLFF.

The V call is TRBV25-1, the J call TRBJ1-6; D perhaps matches TRBD1 (6 bases). V lost 2 bases and J lost 7, with 15 bases in between. The CDR3 contains 16 residues. Germline V lookup: CDR1 MGHDK, CDR2 SYGVNS. CDR3 sequence reads: CASSELGRTANSPLHF. The CDR3 nucleotides are TGTGCCAGCAGTGAACTCGGCCGGACAGCCAATTCACCCCTCCACTTT.

The chain uses TRBV30 and TRBJ2-5, with 10 bases lining up with TRBD1. The CDR3 covers 16 residues. The germline V gene encodes CDR1 GTSNPN and CDR2 SVGIG (reference sequence). The V and J ends lost 0 bases and 4 bases, in that order; junction bases with no gene match: 8. The CDR3 DNA reads as TGTGCCTGGAGTGTACTCGGGACAGGGGTCCGAGAGACCCAGTACTTC. The encoded protein is CAWSVLGTGVRETQYF.

This clonotype came up many times. The gene calls are TRBV12-3 or TRBV12-4 and TRBJ2-7; D is perhaps TRBD1 (8 bases). Trimming took off 5 bases at V and 1 base at J, with 21 bases between the two ends. The CDR3 is 17 amino acids. CDR3 nucleotides: TGTGCCAGCAGTCCTAGCGGCCGGACAGGGCTATCCTACGAGCAGTACTTC. Translating it yields CASSPSGRTGLSYEQYF.

The sample holds many counts of this clonotype. This chain joins TRBV20-1 and TRBJ1-1; no reliable D call. V was clipped by 6 bases and J by 10 bases, with 18 bases between them. This CDR3 region has 12 residues. Per germline, CDR1 DFQATT and CDR2 SNEGSKA (reference sequence). As DNA, the CDR3 is TGCAGTGCATCGAGCTGGGCTCCCGGAGCTTTCTTT. It specifies CSASSWAPGAFF.

Only a few counts were recorded for this clonotype. V and J are TRBV30 and TRBJ2-7; 8 nucleotides align to TRBD1. Germline V gene data show CDR1 as GTSNPN and CDR2 as SVGIG (reference sequence). This CDR3 comprises 14 residues. Trimming took 1 base from V and 4 from J; bases not matched to a gene: 6. The CDR3 is CAWSGQGTFYEQYF. The CDR3 DNA reads TGTGCCTGGAGTGGACAGGGGACATTTTACGAGCAGTACTTC.

There are many counts of this clonotype. The chain combines TRBV3-1 with TRBJ2-5; TRBD2 matches 9 bases. This CDR3 comprises 17 residues. Germline V lookup: CDR1 LGHDT, CDR2 YNNKEL (reference sequence). V was pared by 6 bases and J by 2 bases, with 13 bases of the junction left unmatched. The CDR3 coding sequence is TGTGCCAGCAGACTTGAGGGCGGACTAGCGAGACAAGAGACCCAGTACTTC. As protein: CASRLEGGLARQETQYF.

This clonotype was recorded at least ten times. The J gene is TRBJ1-2, the V gene TRBV7-3; 7 nucleotides match TRBD1. This CDR3 contains 15 residues. V shed 5 bases and J 1 base; nucleotides not matched to a gene: 7. CDR1 is SGHTA and CDR2 is FQGTGA in the germline V gene. The CDR3 sequence: CASSPEGQNNYGYTF. CDR3 coding DNA: TGTGCCAGCAGCCCGGAGGGACAGAATAACTATGGCTACACCTTC.

The rearrangement joins TRBV6-1 to TRBJ2-1; 8 nucleotides match TRBD2. This CDR3 has 14 amino acids. Trimming at V came to 7 bases and at J to 5 bases, leaving 7 bases not matched to a gene. Germline V gene lookup returns CDR1 MNHNS and CDR2 SASEGT. This CDR3 reads CASTTGTRNNEQFF. The DNA of the CDR3 is TGTGCCAGCACTACCGGGACTAGAAACAATGAGCAGTTCTTC.

V usage is TRBV6-1 and J usage is TRBJ1-5; tentatively, D is TRBD1 (5 bases). V lost 7 bases and J 3 bases, leaving 13 bases between the germline ends. Per germline, CDR1 MNHNS and CDR2 SASEGT. The CDR3 is made up of 14 amino acids. For the CDR3, the DNA is TGTGCCAGCAATAAAAGGGGATCCAATCAGCCCCAGCATTTT. Its protein is CASNKRGSNQPQHF.

This clonotype was counted many times. V is TRBV5-1 and J is TRBJ2-7, with D tentatively TRBD2 (6 bases). The V and J ends lost 0 bases and 2 bases respectively, with 12 bases between them. The CDR3 loop spans 15 amino acids. Germline loops: CDR1 SGHRS, CDR2 YFSETQ. CDR3 in DNA: TGCGCCAGCAGCTTGGAAGCAGGGACTGCCTACGAGCAGTACTTC. This codes for CASSLEAGTAYEQYF.

This clonotype was observed a few times. The chain employs TRBV9 and TRBJ1-2; D unresolved. Trimming cost V 0 bases and J 3 bases, with 6 bases left between them. Germline V gene sequence: CDR1 SGDLS, CDR2 YYNGEE. The CDR3 covers 13 residues. CDR3 nucleotides: TGTGCCAGCAGCGTAGAAAGCGACTATGGCTACACCTTC. Translating it yields CASSVESDYGYTF.

This clonotype was counted many times. The V call is TRBV20-1, the J call TRBJ2-3; D is possibly TRBD1 (6 bases). Germline CDR1 reads DFQATT; CDR2 reads SNEGSKA (reference sequence). V lost 0 bases to trimming and J lost 7 bases, with 20 bases between them. There are 16 residues in the CDR3. CDR3 nucleotides: TGCAGTGCTAGAGATCCCATACAGGGATCGAGGAATACGCAGTATTTT. Protein: CSARDPIQGSRNTQYF.

This clonotype has ten or more counts. The chain combines TRBV7-2 with TRBJ2-7; 12 bases are a match to TRBD2. Germline values: CDR1 SGHTA, CDR2 FQGNSA. The CDR3 consists of 16 residues. V trimming: 4 bases; J trimming: 1 base; junction bases outside the gene matches: 5. The CDR3 DNA sequence: TGTGCCAGCAGCTCAAGGACTAGCGGGGAATCCTACGAGCAGTACTTC. Residues: CASSSRTSGESYEQYF.

This clonotype has at least ten counts. The chain carries TRBV24-1 and TRBJ2-3; D is possibly TRBD1 or TRBD2 (6 bases each). The CDR3 runs 15 residues. Germline V gives CDR1 KGHDR, CDR2 SFDVKD. Trimming shortened V by 4 bases and J by 6 bases, and 16 bases separated the two germline ends. CDR3 bases: TGTGCCACCAGTGAGGCAGGTAGGGGGGCGGATACGCAGTATTTT. Residues: CATSEAGRGADTQYF.

In this sample, this clonotype turned up a few times. The V and J genes are TRBV9 and TRBJ1-1, with D unresolved. The CDR3 is 14 residues long. Germline CDR1 SGDLS, CDR2 YYNGEE. Trimming removed 5 bases from V and 1 base from J, with 12 bases in between. The CDR3 DNA is TGTGCCAGCAGTTTTTTACCCGAGAACACTGAAGCTTTCTTT. Residues: CASSFLPENTEAFF.

Many counts were recorded for this clonotype. The gene calls are TRBV14 and TRBJ1-1; D remains unclear. The length of the CDR3 is 13 residues. Germline CDR1 is SGHDN and CDR2 is FVKESK. The germline V and J ends were trimmed by 1 base and 1 base, with 4 bases remaining between them. The DNA for the CDR3 is TGTGCCAGCAGCCAAGTCCAGAACACTGAAGCTTTCTTT. Translating it yields CASSQVQNTEAFF. The full variable domain, rest sourced from reference TRBV14 and TRBJ1-1, is EAGVTQFPSHSVIEKGQTVTLRCDPISGHDNLYWYRRVMGKEIKFLLHFVKESKQDESGMPNNRFLAERTGGTYSTLKVQPAELEDSGVYFCASSQVQNTEAFFGQGTRLTVV.